Given below is one TCR beta chain in context. The germline V gene has CDR1 MDHEN and CDR2 SYDVKM. The CDR3 sequence is 15 residues long. Trimming removed 4 bases from V and 9 bases from J, with 19 bases in between. One entry per CDR3 protein results from TCRdb running MiXCR on the RT-PCR reads. The sample shows approximately 720,000 distinct CDR3 sequences, over 12% of them seen only once. Input material: memory CD4+ T cells from blood. The receptor was isolated from a female donor in good health, serving as a healthy control. The chain recombines TRBV28 with TRBJ1-5; possible D gene TRBD1, 6 bases. The CDR3 DNA is TGTGCCAGCAGTTCAGGACAGACTGGGGGTGGGCCCCAGCATTTT. It specifies CASSSGQTGGGPQHF.